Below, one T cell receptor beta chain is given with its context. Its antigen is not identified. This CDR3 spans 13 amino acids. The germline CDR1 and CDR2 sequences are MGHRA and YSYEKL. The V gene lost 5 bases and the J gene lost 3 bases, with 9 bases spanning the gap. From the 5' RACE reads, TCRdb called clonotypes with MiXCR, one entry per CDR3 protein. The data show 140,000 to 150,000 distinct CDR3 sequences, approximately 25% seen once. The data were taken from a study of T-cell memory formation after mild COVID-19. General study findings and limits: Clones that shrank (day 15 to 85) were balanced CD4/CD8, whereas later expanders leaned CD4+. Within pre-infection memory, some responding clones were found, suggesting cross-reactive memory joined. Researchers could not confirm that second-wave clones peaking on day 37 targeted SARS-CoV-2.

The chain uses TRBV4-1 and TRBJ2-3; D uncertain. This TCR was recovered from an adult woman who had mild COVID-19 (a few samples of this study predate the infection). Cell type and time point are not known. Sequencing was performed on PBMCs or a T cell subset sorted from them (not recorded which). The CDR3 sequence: CASSEWATDTQYF. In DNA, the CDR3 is TGCGCCAGCAGCGAGTGGGCAACAGATACGCAGTATTTT.